These 8 T cell receptor beta chains share one sample of origin, sequenced in a study of OX40 agonist ivuxolimab in advanced cancers. Libraries were prepared by immunoSEQ multiplex PCR; TCRdb keeps only in-frame clonotypes and omits some of them. The table records 90,000 or so clones, 89% of them present only once. Sequencing was performed on CD4+ or CD8+ T cells sorted from blood, taken in a trial of the OX40 agonist ivuxolimab. The receptors were sampled from an adult with an advanced solid tumor such as melanoma, head and neck, liver or kidney cancer.

The chain uses TRBV5-1 and TRBJ1-1; D gene unclear. Trimming removed 7 bases at V and 0 bases at J, with 10 bases between. The CDR3 totals 13 residues. Germline CDR1 and CDR2: SGHRS and YFSETQ. This CDR3 is CASSEGVNTEAFF. DNA for the CDR3: TGCGCCAGCTCCGAAGGAGTGAACACTGAAGCTTTCTTT.

The rearrangement joins TRBV5-4 to TRBJ2-1; 8 nucleotides agree with TRBD1. The CDR3 runs 15 residues. Trimming at V came to 2 bases and at J to 4 bases, leaving 5 bases not matched to a gene. Germline loops: CDR1 SGHNT, CDR2 YYREEE (reference sequence). The DNA of the CDR3 is TGTGCCAGCAGCTTTCGGGGACAGGCATACAATGAGCAGTTCTTC. As protein: CASSFRGQAYNEQFF.

The chain recombines TRBV5-1 with TRBJ2-1; 11 bases agree with TRBD2. CDR3 length: 16 amino acids. V lost 3 bases and J lost 7; bases outside the gene matches: 9. Per germline, CDR1 SGHRS and CDR2 YFSETQ. In DNA form, the CDR3 reads TGCGCCAGCAGCTCGACCCGACTAGCGGGAACAAATGAGCAGTTCTTC. The encoded protein is CASSSTRLAGTNEQFF.

The rearrangement uses TRBV4-1 and TRBJ1-6; D is possibly TRBD1 (5 bases). Germline V gives CDR1 MGHRA, CDR2 YSYEKL. Trimming took 0 bases from V and 9 from J, leaving 15 bases between them. The CDR3 length is 16 residues. The CDR3 loop is CASSQEVRGRGSPLHF. CDR3 in DNA: TGCGCCAGCAGCCAAGAGGTCCGAGGAAGGGGTTCACCCCTCCACTTT.

The gene calls are TRBV7-3 and TRBJ2-1, with TRBD2 matching 7 bases. The germline V gene has CDR1 SGHTA and CDR2 FQGTGA. This CDR3 is 13 amino acids long. V lost 2 bases and J lost 7; bases outside the gene matches: 2. The DNA of the CDR3 is TGTGCCAGCAGCTTATACGGGGGGAATGAGCAGTTCTTC. Translating gives CASSLYGGNEQFF.

The V gene is TRBV14, the J gene TRBJ1-1; D is undetermined. The CDR3 runs to 13 residues. The germline V gene encodes CDR1 SGHDN and CDR2 FVKESK. Trimming took 6 bases from V and 3 from J, leaving 11 bases between them. CDR3 loop: CASSNELDTEAFF. CDR3 coding DNA: TGTGCCAGCAGTAATGAGCTCGACACTGAAGCTTTCTTT.

This chain links TRBV2 with TRBJ2-7; a possible D gene is TRBD1 (5 bases). This CDR3 spans 14 amino acids. In germline, CDR1 is SNHLY, CDR2 FYNNEI. Trimming pared 8 bases from V and 2 bases from J, leaving 16 bases between. CDR3 sequence (DNA): TGTGCCAGCCTTCATAACGACAGCCCCTACGAGCAGTACTTC. Its translation: CASLHNDSPYEQYF.

The chain employs TRBV29-1 and TRBJ2-2; D remains ambiguous. CDR1 is SQVTM and CDR2 is ANQGSEA in the germline V gene. The ends were cut back, 4 bases at V and 0 bases at J, with 9 bases in the middle. This CDR3 spans 14 amino acids. The CDR3 loop reads CSVVGSTNTGELFF. CDR3 bases: TGCAGCGTTGTAGGCAGTACGAACACCGGGGAGCTGTTTTTT.